This entry features one T cell receptor (beta chain) sequence. Its antigen remains unidentified. The length of the CDR3 is 11 residues. Trimming shortened V by 5 bases and J by 2 bases, and 5 bases separated the two germline ends. CDR1 and CDR2 (germline): DFQATT, SNEGSKA (reference sequence). This entry is derived from a study of shared clonotypes between healthy human individuals. General study results and limits: For naive CD4 cells, roughly 5.5% of clonotypes were shared across a handful of donors.

Sorted-subset replicate PCRs used 200 ng DNA, 25,000 to 30,000 T cell genomes. Clones were read by immunoSEQ multiplex PCR, and TCRdb kept only the in-frame ones, dropping some. The sample shows roughly 700,000 clones, less than 85% of them seen only once. The rearrangement links TRBV20-1 to TRBJ2-3; D call uncertain. Sequencing was done on a sample of memory CD4+ T cells sorted from blood. Described subset: CD45RA-negative fraction. This clonotype originated in a woman aged 25 to 39 in good health. CDR3: CSARYTDTQYF. The CDR3 nucleotides are TGCAGTGCTCGTTACACAGATACGCAGTATTTT.